The clone carrying this TCR beta chain was counted a few times. This sample is drawn from a study of blood T cells in healthy people across ages. A sample-barcoded 5' primer and a J-beta primer mix were used in a second PCR of roughly 6 to 11 cycles. Each cDNA was tagged by a template-switch adaptor containing 12 random nucleotides. Sequencing yielded, for each sample, at least 3 million paired-end reads carrying CDR3. From the 5' RACE reads, TCRdb called clonotypes with MiXCR, one entry per CDR3 protein. This sample carries just under 550,000 distinct CDR3 sequences, less than 25% of them seen once, and the ten largest clones take roughly 10%. There are 15 residues in the CDR3. CDR1 is MGHRA and CDR2 is YSYEKL in the germline V gene. Trimming removed 0 bases from V and 2 bases from J, with 11 bases in between. These same records also appear under a second study, on T cells of mothers and their children. That paper states: It was related mother-child pairs that showed slightly higher overlap than unrelated pairs, without reaching significance.

Input material: blood. The clonotype comes from a boy aged 5-17 years in good health. The chain employs TRBV4-1 and TRBJ2-7; no reliable D call. CDR3 region: CASSQDPTGTYEQYF. In DNA form, the CDR3 reads TGCGCCAGCAGCCAAGATCCGACGGGTACCTACGAGCAGTACTTC.